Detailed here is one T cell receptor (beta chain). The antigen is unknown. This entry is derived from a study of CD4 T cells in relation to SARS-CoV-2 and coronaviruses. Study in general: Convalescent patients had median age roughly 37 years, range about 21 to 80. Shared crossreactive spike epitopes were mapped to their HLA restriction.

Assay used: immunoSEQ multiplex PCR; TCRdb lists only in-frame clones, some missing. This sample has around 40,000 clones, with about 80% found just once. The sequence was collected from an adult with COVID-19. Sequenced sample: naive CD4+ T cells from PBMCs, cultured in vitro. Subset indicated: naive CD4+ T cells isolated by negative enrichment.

The CDR3 nucleotides read TGTGCCAGCCGTTGGGACAGAATTGGTGAGCAGTTCTTC. Protein product: CASRWDRIGEQFF. The V and J genes are TRBV11-2 and TRBJ2-1, with TRBD1 identical over 7 bases. Per germline, CDR1 SGHAT and CDR2 FQNNGV. J gave up 9 bases and V 8 bases, and 10 bases lay outside the gene matches. The CDR3 totals 13 residues.